These 26 T cell receptor beta chains were all obtained from the same sample, sequenced in a study of blood T cell repertoires in COVID-19. Sequencing was performed with immunoSEQ multiplex PCR; in TCRdb, only in-frame clones are kept and a portion is missing. The sample consists of about 210,000 clones, around 80% of them appearing once. Sequenced input: peripheral blood. These receptors were taken from a woman aged 45-65 years with acute or convalescent COVID-19.

This clone was seen more than once but under ten times. V usage is TRBV24-1 and J usage is TRBJ1-2; 7 positions match TRBD1. Germline V gene data show CDR1 as KGHDR and CDR2 as SFDVKD. Trimming at V came to 3 bases and at J to 0 bases, leaving 6 bases not matched to a gene. CDR3 length: 16 amino acids. The DNA for the CDR3 is TGTGCCACCAGTGATGCGGGACAGCGGGCTAACTATGGCTACACCTTC. Residues: CATSDAGQRANYGYTF.

The CDR3 protein is CATSQTGVGHTDTQYF. The CDR3 DNA reads TGTGCCACCAGCCAGACAGGGGTTGGGCACACAGATACGCAGTATTTT. This chain connects TRBV24-1 to TRBJ2-3; 8 bases align to TRBD1. Germline trimming cut 7 bases from V and 2 bases from J; bases unmatched to any gene: 10. Germline values: CDR1 KGHDR, CDR2 SFDVKD. This CDR3 comprises 16 residues.

This chain joins TRBV7-9 and TRBJ2-7, with 7 bases lining up with TRBD2. Germline loops: CDR1 SEHNR, CDR2 FQNEAQ (reference sequence). The CDR3 runs 17 residues. V dropped 2 bases and J dropped 0; count of bases not matched to a gene: 10. CDR3 protein: CASSLSTLSSGSYEQYF. As DNA, the CDR3 is TGTGCCAGCAGCTTATCAACCCTGTCTAGCGGCTCCTACGAGCAGTACTTC.

V usage is TRBV21-1 and J usage is TRBJ1-5; the table's D call of TRBD1 was not tested on the DNA. TRBV21-1 is a listed pseudogene. This CDR3 region has 16 residues. The CDR3 coding sequence is TGTGCCAGCAGAAGGAGACAGGAACTTAGCAATCAGCCCCAGCATTTT. It encodes CASRRRQELSNQPQHF.

This clone was picked up a small number of times. Here the CDR3 DNA reads TGTGCCAGCAGCCGGAGGGACGGCGCCTACGAGCAGTACTTC. Protein product: CASSRRDGAYEQYF. J is TRBJ2-7 and V is TRBV13; D might be TRBD2 (6 bases). Germline loops: CDR1 PRHDT, CDR2 FYEKMQ (reference sequence). The V gene lost 5 bases and the J gene lost 2 bases, with 13 bases spanning the gap. This CDR3 is 14 amino acids long. Looking up the rest from reference TRBV13 and TRBJ2-7 gives the full variable domain: AAGVIQSPRHLIKEKRETATLKCYPIPRHDTVYWYQQGPGQDPQFLISFYEKMQSDKGSIPDRFSAQQFSDYHSELNMSSLELGDSALYFCASSRRDGAYEQYFGPGTRLTVT.

This chain connects TRBV28 to TRBJ1-4; a possible D gene is TRBD1 (6 bases). This CDR3 comprises 15 residues. Per germline, CDR1 MDHEN and CDR2 SYDVKM. V shed 5 bases and J shed 4 bases, with 14 bases lying between them. This CDR3 reads CASSPSTGLNEKLFF. The CDR3 nucleotides are TGTGCCAGCAGTCCGTCGACAGGACTTAATGAAAAACTGTTTTTT.

The chain is built from TRBV19 and TRBJ1-2, with 12 nucleotides matching TRBD1. Germline lookup yields CDR1 LNHDA and CDR2 SQIVND (reference sequence). The V and J ends lost 5 bases and 7 bases, in that order; junction bases with no gene match: 8. The CDR3 length is 15 residues. CDR3 amino acids: CASSPSGTGGIGYTF. The CDR3 coding sequence is TGTGCCAGTAGTCCCTCGGGGACAGGGGGCATTGGCTACACCTTC. The whole variable domain, filled in from reference TRBV19 and TRBJ1-2, reads DGGITQSPKYLFRKEGQNVTLSCEQNLNHDAMYWYRQDPGQGLRLIYYSQIVNDFQKGDIAEGYSVSREKKESFPLTVTSAQKNPTAFYLCASSPSGTGGIGYTFGSGTRLTVV.

The J gene is TRBJ2-3, the V gene TRBV19; the D gene is possibly TRBD2 (6 bases). Trimming stripped 6 bases from V and 6 bases from J, with 10 bases between. The germline V gene has CDR1 LNHDA and CDR2 SQIVND (reference sequence). The CDR3 consists of 12 residues. CDR3 coding DNA: TGTGCCAGTAGCGCCAGCGGGGATACGCAGTATTTT. As protein: CASSASGDTQYF.

This clone appeared once. The J gene is TRBJ2-1, the V gene TRBV27; TRBD2 matches at 10 bases. The CDR3 is 15 amino acids. The junction had 9 bases not matched to a gene; V was cut back by 5 bases and J by 8 bases. Germline CDR1 MNHEY, CDR2 SMNVEV (reference sequence). The CDR3 protein is CASSPPGLAKDEQFF. In nucleotides, the CDR3 is TGTGCCAGCAGTCCACCGGGACTAGCGAAGGATGAGCAGTTCTTC.

V and J are TRBV2 and TRBJ2-1; D remains unclear. Germline V gene sequence: CDR1 SNHLY, CDR2 FYNNEI. V lost 4 bases and J 6 bases, leaving 10 bases between the germline ends. The length of the CDR3 is 13 residues. The CDR3 sequence is CASSGLVGNEQFF. Written as DNA, the CDR3 is TGTGCCAGCAGTGGTCTAGTGGGCAATGAGCAGTTCTTC.

V and J are TRBV18 and TRBJ1-1; D perhaps matches TRBD1 (6 bases). Germline assignment: CDR1 KGHSH and CDR2 LQKENI. Trimming left V 0 bases short and J 6 bases short, with 14 bases between. The CDR3 is made up of 15 amino acids. Written as DNA, the CDR3 is TGTGCCAGCTCACCACCTCAGCGCTGGACAGCTGAAGCTTTCTTT. Protein: CASSPPQRWTAEAFF. The full variable domain, completed using reference TRBV18 and TRBJ1-1, is NAGVMQNPRHLVRRRGQEARLRCSPMKGHSHVYWYRQLPEEGLKFMVYLQKENIIDESGMPKERFSAEFPKEGPSILRIQQVVRGDSAAYFCASSPPQRWTAEAFFGQGTRLTVV.

This chain uses TRBV4-2 with TRBJ1-6; 9 bases agree with TRBD1. The germline gives CDR1 LGHNA, CDR2 YNFKEQ. This CDR3 is built from 14 residues. V trimming: 2 bases; J trimming: 9 bases; junction bases outside the gene matches: 2. The CDR3 sequence: CASSQRDRVSPLHF. CDR3 nucleotide sequence: TGTGCCAGCAGCCAAAGGGACAGGGTTTCACCCCTCCACTTT.

This clone was detected only a few times. The rearrangement uses TRBV19 and TRBJ1-4; the D gene is possibly TRBD1 (6 bases). Germline assignment: CDR1 LNHDA and CDR2 SQIVND (reference sequence). Trimming took 7 bases from V and 8 from J, leaving 17 bases between them. This CDR3 is 14 amino acids long. In DNA form, the CDR3 reads TGTGCCAGTACCCGAGGGGGACATGTGGAAAAACTGTTTTTT. Amino acids: CASTRGGHVEKLFF.

The V call is TRBV15, the J call TRBJ2-1, with 9 bases identical to TRBD2. V lost 5 bases, J lost 7 bases, and 9 bases stayed unmatched. The CDR3 spans 15 residues. Germline CDR1 LNHNV, CDR2 YYDKDF (reference sequence). This CDR3 is CATSEPGLAGNEQFF. In DNA form, the CDR3 reads TGTGCCACCAGCGAGCCGGGACTAGCTGGGAATGAGCAGTTCTTC.

This chain connects TRBV20-1 to TRBJ2-1; 8 bases are shared with TRBD2. Germline loops: CDR1 DFQATT, CDR2 SNEGSKA (reference sequence). The junction had 17 bases not matched to a gene; V was cut back by 3 bases and J by 7 bases. The CDR3 extends over 17 amino acids. The CDR3 loop is CSASRGAPGSGMNEQFF. CDR3 nucleotides: TGCAGTGCTAGTAGGGGTGCGCCGGGTAGCGGGATGAATGAGCAGTTCTTC.

This clone was observed a few times. The chain recombines TRBV6-2 or TRBV6-3 with TRBJ1-3, with D unresolved. CDR3 length equals 15 residues. V was pared by 2 bases and J by 4 bases, with 12 bases between. The germline gives CDR1 MNHEY, CDR2 SVGEGT. The CDR3, as DNA: TGTGCCAGCAGTTACCGGGGAATCTCCGGAAACACCATATATTTT. Amino acids: CASSYRGISGNTIYF.

This sequence joins TRBV3-1 (or the pseudogene TRBV3-2) and TRBJ2-5; 10 bases align to TRBD2. V lost 1 base and J lost 3; bases outside the gene matches: 5. Germline V gene lookup returns CDR1 LGHDT and CDR2 YNNKEL (reference sequence). The CDR3 contains 16 residues. CDR3 residues: CASSQARTSGKETQYF. DNA of the CDR3: TGTGCCAGCAGCCAAGCCCGGACTAGCGGAAAAGAGACCCAGTACTTC.

This clone is a singleton in its sample. The V and J genes are TRBV25-1 and TRBJ2-7, with D tentatively TRBD1 (5 bases). Trimming stripped 0 bases from V and 6 bases from J, with 12 bases between. The CDR3 loop spans 14 amino acids. CDR1 and CDR2 (germline): MGHDK, SYGVNS. The CDR3, as DNA: TGTGCCAGCAGTGAATATAGACAGACGACCGAGCAGTACTTC. The encoded protein is CASSEYRQTTEQYF.

The gene calls are TRBV19 and TRBJ1-2; 7 bases map to TRBD1. Trimming removed 3 bases from V and 6 bases from J; junction bases left unmatched: 13. The CDR3 loop spans 16 amino acids. Germline loops: CDR1 LNHDA, CDR2 SQIVND (reference sequence). The CDR3 coding sequence is TGTGCCAGTAGTATCAGGGGGACACCCCTCGACCATGGCTACACCTTC. Translated, it gives CASSIRGTPLDHGYTF.

The CDR3 DNA sequence: TGTGCCAGCAGGGGCGGGACCTACAATGAGCAGTTCTTC. It codes for CASRGGTYNEQFF. J is TRBJ2-1 and V is TRBV28; D may be TRBD2 (6 bases). Trimming pared 6 bases from V and 2 bases from J, leaving 8 bases between. This CDR3 is 13 amino acids long. Germline CDR1 is MDHEN and CDR2 is SYDVKM.

J is TRBJ2-1 and V is TRBV10-2; 10 positions match TRBD1. The V and J ends lost 7 bases and 6 bases, in that order; junction bases with no gene match: 3. Germline lookup yields CDR1 WSHSY and CDR2 SAAADI. The length of the CDR3 is 13 residues. The CDR3 DNA reads TGCGCCAGCACCGGGACAGGGGTCAATGAGCAGTTCTTC. Encoded protein: CASTGTGVNEQFF.

The chain combines TRBV14 with TRBJ2-5; D uncertain. The V end was cut by 1 base, the J end by 9 bases, with 12 bases between. This CDR3 region has 13 residues. CDR1 is SGHDN, CDR2 FVKESK, per germline. CDR3 protein: CASSQGLFMPQYF. The CDR3 bases are TGTGCCAGCAGCCAAGGGCTCTTCATGCCCCAGTACTTC.

V and J are TRBV28 and TRBJ2-7, with TRBD1 matching 8 bases. V shed 5 bases and J 5 bases; nucleotides not matched to a gene: 5. Looked up from germline, CDR1 is MDHEN and CDR2 is SYDVKM. The length of the CDR3 is 13 residues. CDR3 protein: CASSDGTGDEQYF. CDR3 in DNA: TGTGCCAGCAGTGATGGGACAGGAGACGAGCAGTACTTC.

As DNA, the CDR3 is TGCGCCAGCAGCCAAGATCCGGGGGGCCCCCGAAAACTGTTTTTT. The encoded protein is CASSQDPGGPRKLFF. V and J are TRBV4-1 and TRBJ1-4; D possibly corresponds to TRBD1 (6 bases). The CDR3 consists of 15 residues. Trimming pared 0 bases from V and 10 bases from J, leaving 15 bases between. Germline V gene data show CDR1 as MGHRA and CDR2 as YSYEKL.

The rearrangement links TRBV4-1 to TRBJ2-7; D unresolved. Germline V gives CDR1 MGHRA, CDR2 YSYEKL. Trimming stripped 4 bases from V and 3 bases from J, with 10 bases between. The CDR3 consists of 13 residues. The CDR3 is CASSPQAGYEQYF. In DNA, the CDR3 is TGCGCCAGCAGCCCGCAGGCCGGCTACGAGCAGTACTTC.

This clone appeared a single time. The V call is TRBV25-1, the J call TRBJ1-2, with 7 bases aligning to TRBD1. The CDR3 length is 15 residues. The junction had 6 bases not matched to a gene; V was cut back by 5 bases and J by 0 bases. The V gene's germline CDR1 is MGHDK and CDR2 SYGVNS. DNA of the CDR3: TGTGCCAGCAGTACGGGACAGCAATCTAACTATGGCTACACCTTC. It translates to CASSTGQQSNYGYTF.